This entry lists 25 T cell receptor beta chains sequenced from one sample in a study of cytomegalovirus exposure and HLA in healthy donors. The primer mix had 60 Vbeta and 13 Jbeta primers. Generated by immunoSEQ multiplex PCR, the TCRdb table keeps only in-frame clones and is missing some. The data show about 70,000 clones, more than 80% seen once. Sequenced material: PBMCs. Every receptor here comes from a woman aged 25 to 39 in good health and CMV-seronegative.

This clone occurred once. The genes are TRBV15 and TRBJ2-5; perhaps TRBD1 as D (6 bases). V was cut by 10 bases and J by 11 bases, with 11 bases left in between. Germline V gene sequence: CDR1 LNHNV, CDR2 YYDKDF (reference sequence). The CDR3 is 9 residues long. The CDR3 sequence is CAINRVQYF. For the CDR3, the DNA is TGTGCCATTAACAGGGTGCAGTACTTC. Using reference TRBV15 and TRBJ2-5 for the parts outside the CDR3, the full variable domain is DAMVIQNPRYQVTQFGKPVTLSCSQTLNHNVMYWYQQKSSQAPKLLFHYYDKDFNNEADTPDNFQSRRPNTSFCFLDIRSPGLGDTAMYLCAINRVQYFGPGTRLLVL.

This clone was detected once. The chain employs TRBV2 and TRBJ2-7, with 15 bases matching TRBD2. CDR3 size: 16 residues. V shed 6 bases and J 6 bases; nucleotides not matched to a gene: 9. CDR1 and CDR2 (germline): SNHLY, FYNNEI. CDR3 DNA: TGTGCCAGCAGCCCTCAGGGGGGACTAGCGGGAGGCGAGCAGTACTTC. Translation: CASSPQGGLAGGEQYF.

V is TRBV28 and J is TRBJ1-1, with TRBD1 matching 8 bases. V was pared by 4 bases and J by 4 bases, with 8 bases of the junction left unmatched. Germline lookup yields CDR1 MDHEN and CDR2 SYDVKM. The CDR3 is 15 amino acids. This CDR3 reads CASSSVQGVSTEAFF. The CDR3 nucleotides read TGTGCCAGCAGTTCCGTACAGGGGGTGAGCACTGAAGCTTTCTTT. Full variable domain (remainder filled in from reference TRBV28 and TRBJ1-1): DVKVTQSSRYLVKRTGEKVFLECVQDMDHENMFWYRQDPGLGLRLIYFSYDVKMKEKGDIPEGYSVSREKKERFSLILESASTNQTSMYLCASSSVQGVSTEAFFGQGTRLTVV.

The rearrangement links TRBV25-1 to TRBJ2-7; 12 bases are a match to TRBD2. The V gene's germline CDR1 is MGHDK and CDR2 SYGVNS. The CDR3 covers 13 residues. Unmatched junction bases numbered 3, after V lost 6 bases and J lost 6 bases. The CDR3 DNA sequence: TGTGCCAGCAGACTAGCGGGAGGTCTCGAGCAGTACTTC. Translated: CASRLAGGLEQYF.

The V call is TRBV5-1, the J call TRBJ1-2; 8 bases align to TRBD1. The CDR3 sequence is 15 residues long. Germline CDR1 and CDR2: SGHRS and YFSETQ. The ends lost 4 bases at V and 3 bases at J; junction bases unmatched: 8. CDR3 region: CASSRSSTGDYGYTF. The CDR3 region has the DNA TGCGCCAGCAGCCGATCCTCGACAGGGGACTATGGCTACACCTTC.

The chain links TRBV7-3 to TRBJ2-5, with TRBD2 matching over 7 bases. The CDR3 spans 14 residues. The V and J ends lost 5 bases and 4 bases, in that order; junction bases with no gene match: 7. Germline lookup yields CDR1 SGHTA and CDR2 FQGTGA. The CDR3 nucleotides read TGTGCCAGCAGCCCCATTGGGGAGGGAGAGACCCAGTACTTC. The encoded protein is CASSPIGEGETQYF.

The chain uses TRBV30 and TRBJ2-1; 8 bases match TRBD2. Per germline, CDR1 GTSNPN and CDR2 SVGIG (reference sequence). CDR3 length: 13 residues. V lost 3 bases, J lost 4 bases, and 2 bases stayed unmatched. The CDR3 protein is CAWRVAGYNEQFF. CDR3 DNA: TGTGCCTGGAGAGTAGCGGGGTACAATGAGCAGTTCTTC.

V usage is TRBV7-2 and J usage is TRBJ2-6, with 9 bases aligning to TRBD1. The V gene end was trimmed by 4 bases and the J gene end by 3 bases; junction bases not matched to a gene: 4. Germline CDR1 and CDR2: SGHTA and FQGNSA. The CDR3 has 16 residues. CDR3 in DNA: TGTGCCAGCAGCTCGACAGGGGGGTTTGGGGCCAACGTCCTGACTTTC. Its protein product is CASSSTGGFGANVLTF.

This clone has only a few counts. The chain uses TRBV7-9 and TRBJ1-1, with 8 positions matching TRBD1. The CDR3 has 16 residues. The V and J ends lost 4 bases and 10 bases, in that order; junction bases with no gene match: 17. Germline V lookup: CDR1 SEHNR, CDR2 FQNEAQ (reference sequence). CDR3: CASSSTIKTGVTGAFF. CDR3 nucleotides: TGTGCCAGCAGCTCCACAATTAAGACAGGGGTGACGGGAGCTTTCTTT.

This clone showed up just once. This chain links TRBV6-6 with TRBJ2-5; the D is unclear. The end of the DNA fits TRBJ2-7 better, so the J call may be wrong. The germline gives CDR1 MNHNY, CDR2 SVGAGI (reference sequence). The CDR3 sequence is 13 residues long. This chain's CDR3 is CASSYSIISEQYF. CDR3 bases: TGTGCCAGCAGTTACTCGATAATAAGCGAGCAGTACTTC.

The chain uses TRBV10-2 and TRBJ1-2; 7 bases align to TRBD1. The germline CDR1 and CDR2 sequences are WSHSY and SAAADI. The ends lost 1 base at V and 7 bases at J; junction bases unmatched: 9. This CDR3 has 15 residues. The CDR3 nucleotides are TGCGCCAGCAGTGAGTATCCCGGAGACAGGGCTGGCTACACCTTC. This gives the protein CASSEYPGDRAGYTF.

In DNA form, the CDR3 reads TGTGCCAGCAGCCCACTGAAACAGGGAATATACTATGGCTACACCTTC. Translated: CASSPLKQGIYYGYTF. The chain employs TRBV28 and TRBJ1-2, with D tentatively TRBD1 (6 bases). The germline gives CDR1 MDHEN, CDR2 SYDVKM. V was cut by 6 bases and J by 3 bases, with 20 bases left in between. CDR3 size: 16 residues.

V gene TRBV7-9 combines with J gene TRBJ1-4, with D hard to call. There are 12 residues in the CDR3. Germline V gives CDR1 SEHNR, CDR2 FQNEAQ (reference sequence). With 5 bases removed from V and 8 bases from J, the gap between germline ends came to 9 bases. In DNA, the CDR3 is TGTGCCAGCAGCGAGGTTGGCGAAAAACTGTTTTTT. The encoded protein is CASSEVGEKLFF.

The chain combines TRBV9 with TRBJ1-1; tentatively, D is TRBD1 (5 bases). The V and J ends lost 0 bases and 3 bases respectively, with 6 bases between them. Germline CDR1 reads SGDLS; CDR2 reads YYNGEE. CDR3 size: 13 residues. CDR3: CASSVAGDTEAFF. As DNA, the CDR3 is TGTGCCAGCAGCGTAGCGGGGGACACTGAAGCTTTCTTT.

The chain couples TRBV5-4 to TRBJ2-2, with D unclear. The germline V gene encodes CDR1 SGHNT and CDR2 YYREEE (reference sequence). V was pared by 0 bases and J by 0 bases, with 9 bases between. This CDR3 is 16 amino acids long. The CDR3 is CASSLVIAANTGELFF. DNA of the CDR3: TGTGCCAGCAGCTTGGTTATAGCAGCGAACACCGGGGAGCTGTTTTTT.

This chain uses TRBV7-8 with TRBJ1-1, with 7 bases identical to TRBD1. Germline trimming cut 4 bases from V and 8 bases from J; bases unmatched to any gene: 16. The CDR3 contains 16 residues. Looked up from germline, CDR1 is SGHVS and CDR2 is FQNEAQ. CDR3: CASSSDYGTAGKEAFF. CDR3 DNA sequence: TGTGCCAGCAGCTCGGATTACGGGACAGCCGGTAAGGAAGCTTTCTTT.

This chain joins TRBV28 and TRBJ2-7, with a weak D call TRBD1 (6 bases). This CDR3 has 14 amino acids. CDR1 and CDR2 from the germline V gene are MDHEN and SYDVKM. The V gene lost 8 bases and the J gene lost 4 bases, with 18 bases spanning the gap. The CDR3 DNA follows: TGTGCCAGCGGCAAGACAGGAGAAATTTACGAGCAGTACTTC. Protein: CASGKTGEIYEQYF.

The CDR3 protein is CASSLILDRGEQYF. The DNA for the CDR3 is TGTGCCAGCAGTTTAATTCTGGACAGGGGCGAGCAGTACTTC. The rearrangement joins TRBV5-4 to TRBJ2-7; 9 bases match TRBD1. The trim removed 5 bases at V and 6 bases at J, leaving 9 bases unmatched. Germline CDR1 SGHNT, CDR2 YYREEE (reference sequence). CDR3 length: 14 amino acids.

The CDR3 DNA reads TGTGCCAGCAGTACACAGGAATACGAGCAGTACTTC. Translation: CASSTQEYEQYF. The V gene is TRBV28, the J gene TRBJ2-7, with D maybe TRBD1 (5 bases). Trimming removed 5 bases from V and 4 bases from J, with 9 bases in between. CDR3 length equals 12 residues. The germline V gene encodes CDR1 MDHEN and CDR2 SYDVKM.

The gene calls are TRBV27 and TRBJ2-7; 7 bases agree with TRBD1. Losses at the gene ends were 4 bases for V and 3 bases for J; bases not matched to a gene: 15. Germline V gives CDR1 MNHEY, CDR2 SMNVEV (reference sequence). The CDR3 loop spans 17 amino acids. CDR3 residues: CASSSTGTDSFYYEQYF. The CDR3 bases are TGTGCCAGCAGTTCAACCGGGACAGACTCATTTTACTACGAGCAGTACTTC.

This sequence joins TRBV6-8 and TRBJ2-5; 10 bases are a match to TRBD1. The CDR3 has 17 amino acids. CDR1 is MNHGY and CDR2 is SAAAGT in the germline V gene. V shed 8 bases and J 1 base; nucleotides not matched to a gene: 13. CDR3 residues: CASLTGTGDPIQETQYF. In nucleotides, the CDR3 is TGTGCCAGCCTCACCGGGACAGGGGATCCGATCCAAGAGACCCAGTACTTC.

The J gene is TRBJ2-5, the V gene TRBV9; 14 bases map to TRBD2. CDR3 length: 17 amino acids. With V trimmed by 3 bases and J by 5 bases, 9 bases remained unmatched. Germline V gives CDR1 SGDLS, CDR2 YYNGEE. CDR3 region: CASSELGLAGGAETQYF. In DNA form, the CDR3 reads TGTGCCAGCAGCGAACTCGGACTAGCGGGAGGAGCTGAGACCCAGTACTTC.

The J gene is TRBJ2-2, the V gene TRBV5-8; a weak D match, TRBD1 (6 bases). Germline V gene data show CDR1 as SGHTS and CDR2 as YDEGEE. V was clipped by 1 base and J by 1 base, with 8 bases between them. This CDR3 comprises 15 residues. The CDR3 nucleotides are TGTGCCAGCAGCTTGCAGGGGTTGAACACCGGGGAGCTGTTTTTT. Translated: CASSLQGLNTGELFF.

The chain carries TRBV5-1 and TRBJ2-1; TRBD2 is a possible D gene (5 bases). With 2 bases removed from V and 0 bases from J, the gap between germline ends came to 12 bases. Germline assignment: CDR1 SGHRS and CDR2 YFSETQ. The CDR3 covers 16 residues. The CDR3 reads CASSLTSGYSYNEQFF. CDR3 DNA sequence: TGCGCCAGCAGCTTAACCAGCGGATACTCCTACAATGAGCAGTTCTTC.

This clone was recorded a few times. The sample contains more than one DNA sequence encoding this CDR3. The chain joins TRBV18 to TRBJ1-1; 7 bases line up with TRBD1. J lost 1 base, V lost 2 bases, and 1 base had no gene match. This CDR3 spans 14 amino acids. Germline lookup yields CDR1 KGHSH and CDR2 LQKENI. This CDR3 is CASSPRTGNTEAFF. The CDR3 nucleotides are TGTGCCAGCTCACCAAGGACAGGGAACACTGAAGCTTTCTTT. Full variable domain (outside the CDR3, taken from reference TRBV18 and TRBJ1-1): NAGVMQNPRHLVRRRGQEARLRCSPMKGHSHVYWYRQLPEEGLKFMVYLQKENIIDESGMPKERFSAEFPKEGPSILRIQQVVRGDSAAYFCASSPRTGNTEAFFGQGTRLTVV.